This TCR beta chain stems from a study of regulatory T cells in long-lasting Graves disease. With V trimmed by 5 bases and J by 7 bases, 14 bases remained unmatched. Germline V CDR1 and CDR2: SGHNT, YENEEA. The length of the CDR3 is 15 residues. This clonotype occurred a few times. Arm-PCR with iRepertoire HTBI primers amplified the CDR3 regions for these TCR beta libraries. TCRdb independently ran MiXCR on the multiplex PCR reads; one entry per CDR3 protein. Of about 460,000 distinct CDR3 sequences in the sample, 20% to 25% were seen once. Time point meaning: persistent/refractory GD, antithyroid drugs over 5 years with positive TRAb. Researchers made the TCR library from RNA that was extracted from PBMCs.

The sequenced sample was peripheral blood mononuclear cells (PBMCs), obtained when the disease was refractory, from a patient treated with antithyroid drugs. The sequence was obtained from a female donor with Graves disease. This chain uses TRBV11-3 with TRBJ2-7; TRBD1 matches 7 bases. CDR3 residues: CASSPRTGIDREQYF. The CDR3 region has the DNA TGTGCCAGCAGCCCTAGGACAGGAATTGACCGGGAGCAGTACTTC. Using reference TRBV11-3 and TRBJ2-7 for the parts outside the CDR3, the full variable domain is EAGVVQSPRYKIIEKKQPVAFWCNPISGHNTLYWYLQNLGQGPELLIRYENEEAVDDSQLPKDRFSAERLKGVDSTLKIQPAELGDSAVYLCASSPRTGIDREQYFGPGTRLTVT.